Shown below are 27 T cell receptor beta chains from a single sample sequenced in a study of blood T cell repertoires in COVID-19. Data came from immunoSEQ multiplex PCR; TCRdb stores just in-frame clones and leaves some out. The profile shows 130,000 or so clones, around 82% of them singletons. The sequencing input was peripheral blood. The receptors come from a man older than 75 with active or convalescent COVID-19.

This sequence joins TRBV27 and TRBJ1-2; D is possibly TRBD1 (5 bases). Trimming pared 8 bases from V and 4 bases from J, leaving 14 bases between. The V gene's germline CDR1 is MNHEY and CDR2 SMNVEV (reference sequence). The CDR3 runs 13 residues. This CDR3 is CASGPRGSYGYTF. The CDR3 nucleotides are TGTGCCAGCGGCCCCCGGGGGTCCTATGGCTACACCTTC.

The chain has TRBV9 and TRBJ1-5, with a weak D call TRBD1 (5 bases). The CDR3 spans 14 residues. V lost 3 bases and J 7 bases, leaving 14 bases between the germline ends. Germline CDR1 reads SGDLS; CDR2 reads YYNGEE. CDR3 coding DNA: TGTGCCAGCAGCGCGGAGGGCAGGGACCAGCCCCAGCATTTT. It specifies CASSAEGRDQPQHF.

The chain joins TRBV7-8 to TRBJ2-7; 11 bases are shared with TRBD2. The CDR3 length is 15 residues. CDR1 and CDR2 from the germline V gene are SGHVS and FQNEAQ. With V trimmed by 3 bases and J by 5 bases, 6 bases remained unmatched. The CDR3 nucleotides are TGTGCCAGCAGCTTTGGGCCTAGCGGGGGGAACGAGCAGTACTTC. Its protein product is CASSFGPSGGNEQYF. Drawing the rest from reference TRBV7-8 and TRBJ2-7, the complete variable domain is GAGVSQSPRYKVAKRGQDVALRCDPISGHVSLFWYQQALGQGPEFLTYFQNEAQLDKSGLPSDRFFAERPEGSVSTLKIQRTQQEDSAVYLCASSFGPSGGNEQYFGPGTRLTVT.

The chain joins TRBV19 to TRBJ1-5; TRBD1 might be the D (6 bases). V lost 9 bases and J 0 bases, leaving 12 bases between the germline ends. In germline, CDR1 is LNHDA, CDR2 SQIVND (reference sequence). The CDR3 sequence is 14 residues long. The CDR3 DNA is TGTGCCAGCTCCGGACAGTTTAGCAATCAGCCCCAGCATTTT. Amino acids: CASSGQFSNQPQHF.

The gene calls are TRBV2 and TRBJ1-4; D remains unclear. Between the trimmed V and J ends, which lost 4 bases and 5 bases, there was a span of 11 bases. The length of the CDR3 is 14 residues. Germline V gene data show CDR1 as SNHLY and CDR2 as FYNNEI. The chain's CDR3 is CASSGTRGNEKLFF. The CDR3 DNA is TGTGCCAGCAGTGGGACGCGGGGAAATGAAAAACTGTTTTTT.

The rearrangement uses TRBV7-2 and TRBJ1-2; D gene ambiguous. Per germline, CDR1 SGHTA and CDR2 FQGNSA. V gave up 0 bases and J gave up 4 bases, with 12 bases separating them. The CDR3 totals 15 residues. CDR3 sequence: CASSLARRSSYGYTF. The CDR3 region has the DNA TGTGCCAGCAGCTTAGCCCGGCGGTCTAGCTATGGCTACACCTTC.

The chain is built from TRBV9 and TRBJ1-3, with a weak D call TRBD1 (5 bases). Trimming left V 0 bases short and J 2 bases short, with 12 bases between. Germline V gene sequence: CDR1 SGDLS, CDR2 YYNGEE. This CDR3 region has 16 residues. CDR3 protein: CASSVAGGFPGNTIYF. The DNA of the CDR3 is TGTGCCAGCAGCGTAGCCGGGGGATTCCCTGGAAACACCATATATTTT.

The CDR3 DNA reads TGTGCCAGCAGCCAGGGACTAGCGGGGGGGGCCAGGACCCAGTACTTC. Amino acid sequence: CASSQGLAGGARTQYF. V and J are TRBV7-2 and TRBJ2-5; 16 bases map to TRBD2. Germline values: CDR1 SGHTA, CDR2 FQGNSA. Trimming at V came to 5 bases and at J to 7 bases, leaving 7 bases not matched to a gene. The CDR3 is made up of 16 amino acids.

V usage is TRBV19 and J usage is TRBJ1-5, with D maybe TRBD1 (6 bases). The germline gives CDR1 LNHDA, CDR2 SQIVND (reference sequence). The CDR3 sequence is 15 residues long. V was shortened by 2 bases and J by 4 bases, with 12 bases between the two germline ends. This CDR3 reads CASSITSGENQPQHF. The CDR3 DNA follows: TGTGCCAGTAGTATAACATCAGGGGAGAATCAGCCCCAGCATTTT.

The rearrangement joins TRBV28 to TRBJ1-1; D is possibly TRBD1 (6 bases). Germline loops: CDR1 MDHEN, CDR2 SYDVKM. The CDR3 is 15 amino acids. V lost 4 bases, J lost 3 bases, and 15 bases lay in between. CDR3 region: CASSYPDRTDTEAFF. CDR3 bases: TGTGCCAGCAGTTACCCGGACAGAACCGACACTGAAGCTTTCTTT.

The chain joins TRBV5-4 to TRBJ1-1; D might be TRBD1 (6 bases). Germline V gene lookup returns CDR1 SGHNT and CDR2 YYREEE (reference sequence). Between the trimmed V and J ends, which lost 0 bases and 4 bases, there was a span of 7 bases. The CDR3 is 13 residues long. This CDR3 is CASSLDRATEAFF. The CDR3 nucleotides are TGTGCCAGCAGCTTGGACAGGGCCACTGAAGCTTTCTTT.

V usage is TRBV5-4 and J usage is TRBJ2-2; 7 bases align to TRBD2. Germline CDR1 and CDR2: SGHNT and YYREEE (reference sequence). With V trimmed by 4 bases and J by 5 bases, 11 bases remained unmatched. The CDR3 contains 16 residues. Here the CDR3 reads CASSPRGVADTGELFF. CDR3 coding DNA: TGTGCCAGCAGCCCACGGGGGGTGGCCGATACCGGGGAGCTGTTTTTT.

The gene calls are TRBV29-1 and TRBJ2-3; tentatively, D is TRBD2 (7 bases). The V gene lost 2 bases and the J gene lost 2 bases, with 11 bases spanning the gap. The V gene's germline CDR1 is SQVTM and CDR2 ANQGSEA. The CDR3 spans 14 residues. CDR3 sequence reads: CSVEYRGATDTQYF. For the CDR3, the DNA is TGCAGCGTTGAATACCGGGGGGCCACAGATACGCAGTATTTT.

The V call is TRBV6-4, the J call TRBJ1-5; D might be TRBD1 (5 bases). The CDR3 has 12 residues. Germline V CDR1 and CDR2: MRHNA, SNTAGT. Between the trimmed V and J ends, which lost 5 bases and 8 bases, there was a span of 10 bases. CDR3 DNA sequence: TGTGCCAGCAGTCCGACGGGGGAGCCCCAGCATTTT. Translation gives CASSPTGEPQHF.

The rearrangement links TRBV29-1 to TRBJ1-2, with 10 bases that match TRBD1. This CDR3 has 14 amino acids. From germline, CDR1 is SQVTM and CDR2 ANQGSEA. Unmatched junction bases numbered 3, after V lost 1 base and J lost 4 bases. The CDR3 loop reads CSVEATGGGYGYTF. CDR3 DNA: TGCAGCGTTGAAGCGACAGGGGGCGGCTATGGCTACACCTTC. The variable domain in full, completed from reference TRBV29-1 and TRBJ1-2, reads SAVISQKPSRDICQRGTSLTIQCQVDSQVTMMFWYRQQPGQSLTLIATANQGSEATYESGFVIDKFPISRPNLTFSTLTVSNMSPEDSSIYLCSVEATGGGYGYTFGSGTRLTVV.

The CDR3 region is CASSSFRLNEQFF. Here the CDR3 DNA reads TGTGCCAGCAGCTCTTTCAGGCTCAATGAGCAGTTCTTC. The V gene is TRBV5-6, the J gene TRBJ2-1; D gene ambiguous. V lost 3 bases and J lost 6, with 10 bases in between. Germline CDR1 reads SGHDT; CDR2 reads YYEEEE. There are 13 residues in the CDR3.

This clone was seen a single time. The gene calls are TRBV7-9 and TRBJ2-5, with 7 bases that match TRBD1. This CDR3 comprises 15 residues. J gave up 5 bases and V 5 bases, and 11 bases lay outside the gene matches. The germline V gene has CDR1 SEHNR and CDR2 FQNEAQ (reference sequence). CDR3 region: CASSAWTGHGETQYF. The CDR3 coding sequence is TGTGCCAGCAGCGCCTGGACAGGCCACGGGGAGACCCAGTACTTC.

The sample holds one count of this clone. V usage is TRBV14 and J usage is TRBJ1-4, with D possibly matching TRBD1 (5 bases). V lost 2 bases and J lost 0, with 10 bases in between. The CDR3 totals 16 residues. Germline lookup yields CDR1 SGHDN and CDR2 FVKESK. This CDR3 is CASSQPGPATNEKLFF. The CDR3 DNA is TGTGCCAGCAGCCAACCAGGGCCAGCAACTAATGAAAAACTGTTTTTT.

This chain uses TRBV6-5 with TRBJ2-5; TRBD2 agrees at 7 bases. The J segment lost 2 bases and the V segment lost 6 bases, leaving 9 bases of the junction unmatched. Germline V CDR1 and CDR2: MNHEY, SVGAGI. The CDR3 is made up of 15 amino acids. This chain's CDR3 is CASRFLGGSQETQYF. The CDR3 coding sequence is TGTGCCAGCAGGTTCTTGGGGGGGTCACAAGAGACCCAGTACTTC.

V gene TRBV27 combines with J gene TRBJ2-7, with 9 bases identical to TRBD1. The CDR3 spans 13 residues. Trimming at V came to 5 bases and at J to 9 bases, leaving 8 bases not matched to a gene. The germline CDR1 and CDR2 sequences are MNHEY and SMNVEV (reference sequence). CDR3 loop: CASSLWTGEVQYF. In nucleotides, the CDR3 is TGTGCCAGCAGTCTTTGGACAGGGGAGGTGCAGTACTTC.

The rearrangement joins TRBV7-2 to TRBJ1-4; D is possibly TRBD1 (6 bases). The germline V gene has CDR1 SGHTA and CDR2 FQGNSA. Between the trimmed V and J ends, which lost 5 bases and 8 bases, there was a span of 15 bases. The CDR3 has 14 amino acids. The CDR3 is CASSPNRASEKLFF. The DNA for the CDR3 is TGTGCCAGCAGCCCGAACAGGGCTTCCGAAAAACTGTTTTTT.

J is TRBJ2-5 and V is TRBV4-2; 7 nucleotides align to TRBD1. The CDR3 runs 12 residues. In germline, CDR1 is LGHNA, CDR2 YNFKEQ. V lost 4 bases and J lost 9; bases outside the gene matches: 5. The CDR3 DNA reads TGTGCCAGCAGCCGGGACAGTAACGCCCAGTACTTC. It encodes CASSRDSNAQYF.

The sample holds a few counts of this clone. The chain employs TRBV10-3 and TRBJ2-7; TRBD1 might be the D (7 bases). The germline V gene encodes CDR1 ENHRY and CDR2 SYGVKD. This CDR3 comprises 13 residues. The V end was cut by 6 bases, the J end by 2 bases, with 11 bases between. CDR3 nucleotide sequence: TGTGCCATCAGCGCAGGGGGGACCTACGAGCAGTACTTC. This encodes CAISAGGTYEQYF.

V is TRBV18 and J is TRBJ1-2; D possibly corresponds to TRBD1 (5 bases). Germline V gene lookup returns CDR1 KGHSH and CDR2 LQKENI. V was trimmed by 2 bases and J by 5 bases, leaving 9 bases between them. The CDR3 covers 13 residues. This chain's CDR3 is CASSPAGGYGYTF. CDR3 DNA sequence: TGTGCCAGCTCACCAGCGGGGGGGTATGGCTACACCTTC.

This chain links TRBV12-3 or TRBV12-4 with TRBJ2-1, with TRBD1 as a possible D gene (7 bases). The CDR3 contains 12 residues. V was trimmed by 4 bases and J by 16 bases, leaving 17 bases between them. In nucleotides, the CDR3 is TGTGCCAGCAGTTCCGACAGGGAGGTTATCTTCTTC. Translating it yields CASSSDREVIFF.

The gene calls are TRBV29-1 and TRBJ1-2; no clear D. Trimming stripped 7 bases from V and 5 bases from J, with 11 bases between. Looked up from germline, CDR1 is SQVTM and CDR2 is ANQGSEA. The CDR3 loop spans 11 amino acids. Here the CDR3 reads CSAKDSYGYTF. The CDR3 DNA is TGCAGCGCTAAGGACTCTTATGGCTACACCTTC.

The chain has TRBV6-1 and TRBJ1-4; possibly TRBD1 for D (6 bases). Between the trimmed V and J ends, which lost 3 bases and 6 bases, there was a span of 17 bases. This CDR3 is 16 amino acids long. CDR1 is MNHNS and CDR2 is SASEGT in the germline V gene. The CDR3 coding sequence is TGTGCCAGCAGTGAGGAATACAGGGTTGGAGATGAAAAACTGTTTTTT. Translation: CASSEEYRVGDEKLFF.